This T cell receptor beta chain was captured in a study of shared clonotypes between healthy human individuals. Study-level results: It was anticipated that sequencing depth would influence how many clonotypes donors shared. Sampling included only blood; tissue repertoires likely differ. Shared clonotypes across all four donors exceeded non-shared ones in generation probability.

TCRdb keeps only in-frame clones here, not all; method: immunoSEQ multiplex PCR. Here the sample spans roughly 660,000 clones, about 90% being singletons. Regarding this clone: The antigen remains unidentified.

The CDR3 extends over 15 amino acids. V was pared by 1 base and J by 9 bases, with 6 bases of the junction left unmatched. Germline V gene data show CDR1 as SSHAT and CDR2 as FNYEAQ (reference sequence). The J gene is TRBJ1-4, the V gene TRBV7-7; 9 bases match TRBD1. What was sequenced was memory CD8+ T cells from PBMCs. Subset in this sample: CD45RO+ cells pooled with CCR7-negative TemRA cells. The clonotype was recovered from a man younger than 35 in good health. Some clones in this sample may be carry-over from other donors' samples. CDR3 sequence: CASSLDWTGAQKLFF. Written as DNA, the CDR3 is TGTGCCAGCAGCTTAGATTGGACAGGGGCCCAAAAACTGTTTTTT.